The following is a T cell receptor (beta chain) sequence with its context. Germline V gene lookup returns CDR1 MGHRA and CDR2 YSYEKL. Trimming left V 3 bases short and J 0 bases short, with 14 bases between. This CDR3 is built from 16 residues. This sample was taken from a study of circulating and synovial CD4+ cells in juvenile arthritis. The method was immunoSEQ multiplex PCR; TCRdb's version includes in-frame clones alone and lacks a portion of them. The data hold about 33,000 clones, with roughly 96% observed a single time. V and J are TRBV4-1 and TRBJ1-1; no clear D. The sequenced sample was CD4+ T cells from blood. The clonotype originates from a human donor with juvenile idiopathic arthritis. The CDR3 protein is CASSHRPEDLNTEAFF. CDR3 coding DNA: TGCGCCAGCAGCCACAGGCCCGAAGACCTGAACACTGAAGCTTTCTTT.